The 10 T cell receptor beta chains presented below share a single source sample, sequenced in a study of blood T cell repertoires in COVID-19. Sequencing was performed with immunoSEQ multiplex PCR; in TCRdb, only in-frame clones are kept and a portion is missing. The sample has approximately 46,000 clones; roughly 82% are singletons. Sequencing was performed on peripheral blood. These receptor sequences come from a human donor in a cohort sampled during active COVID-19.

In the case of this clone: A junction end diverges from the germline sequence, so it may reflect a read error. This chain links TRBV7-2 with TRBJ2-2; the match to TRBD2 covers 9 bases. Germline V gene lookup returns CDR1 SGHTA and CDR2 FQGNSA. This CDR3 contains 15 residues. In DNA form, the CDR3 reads TGTGCCAGCAGCCCCGGACTAGCGAAGACCGGGGAGCTGTTTTTT. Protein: CASSPGLAKTGELFF.

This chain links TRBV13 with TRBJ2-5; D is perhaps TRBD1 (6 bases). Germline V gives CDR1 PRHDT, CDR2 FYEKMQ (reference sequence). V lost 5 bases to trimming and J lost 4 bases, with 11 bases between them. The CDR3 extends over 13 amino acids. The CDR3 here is CASSATGRETQYF. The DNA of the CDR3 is TGTGCCAGCAGCGCCACAGGGAGAGAGACCCAGTACTTC.

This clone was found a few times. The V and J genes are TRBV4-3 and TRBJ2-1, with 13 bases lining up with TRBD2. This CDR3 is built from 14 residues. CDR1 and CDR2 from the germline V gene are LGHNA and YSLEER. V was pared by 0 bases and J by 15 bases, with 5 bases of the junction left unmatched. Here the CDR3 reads CASSQDLLAGGPFF. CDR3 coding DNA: TGCGCCAGCAGCCAAGATTTACTAGCGGGAGGGCCGTTCTTC.

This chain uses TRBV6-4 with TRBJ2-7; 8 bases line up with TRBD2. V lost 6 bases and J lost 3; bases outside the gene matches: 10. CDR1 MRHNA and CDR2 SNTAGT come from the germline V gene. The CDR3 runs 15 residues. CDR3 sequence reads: CASSPGTSFFYEQYF. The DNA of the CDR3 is TGTGCCAGCAGCCCCGGGACTAGTTTTTTCTACGAGCAGTACTTC.

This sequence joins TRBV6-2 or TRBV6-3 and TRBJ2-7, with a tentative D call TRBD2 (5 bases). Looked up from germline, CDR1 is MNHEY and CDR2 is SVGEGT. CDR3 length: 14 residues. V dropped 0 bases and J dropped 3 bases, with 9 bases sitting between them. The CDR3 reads CASSYSGGFYEQYF. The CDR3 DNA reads TGTGCCAGCAGTTACTCCGGCGGGTTCTACGAGCAGTACTTC.

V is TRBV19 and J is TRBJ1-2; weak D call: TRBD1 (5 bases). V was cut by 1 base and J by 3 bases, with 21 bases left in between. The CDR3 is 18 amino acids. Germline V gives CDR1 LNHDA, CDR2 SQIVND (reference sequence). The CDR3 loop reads CASSIGSEVRGLDYGYTF. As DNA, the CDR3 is TGTGCCAGTAGTATAGGGTCCGAGGTGCGGGGCTTGGACTATGGCTACACCTTC.

CDR3 sequence (DNA): TGCGCCAGCAGCGCAACATCGTTCTACGAGCAGTACTTC. Its translation: CASSATSFYEQYF. The chain joins TRBV5-1 to TRBJ2-7; D gene ambiguous. The CDR3 totals 13 residues. Per germline, CDR1 SGHRS and CDR2 YFSETQ. V was cut by 4 bases and J by 3 bases, with 11 bases left in between.

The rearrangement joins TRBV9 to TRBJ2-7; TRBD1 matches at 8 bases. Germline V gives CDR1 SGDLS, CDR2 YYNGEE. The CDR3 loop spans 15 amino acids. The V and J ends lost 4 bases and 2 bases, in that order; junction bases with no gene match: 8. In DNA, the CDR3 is TGTGCCAGCAGCCCCCGCAGACAGGGGCCCTACGAGCAGTACTTC. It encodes CASSPRRQGPYEQYF.

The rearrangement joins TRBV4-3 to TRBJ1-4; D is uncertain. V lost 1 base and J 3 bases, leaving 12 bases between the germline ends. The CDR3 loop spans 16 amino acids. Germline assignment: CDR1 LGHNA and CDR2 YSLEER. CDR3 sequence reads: CASSQAARSANEKLFF. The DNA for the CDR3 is TGCGCCAGCAGCCAAGCAGCGAGGTCCGCTAATGAAAAACTGTTTTTT.

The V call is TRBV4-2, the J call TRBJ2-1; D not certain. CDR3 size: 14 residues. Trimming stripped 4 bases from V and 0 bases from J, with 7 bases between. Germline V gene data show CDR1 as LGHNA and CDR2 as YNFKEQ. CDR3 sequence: CASSPDGSYNEQFF. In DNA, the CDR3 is TGTGCCAGCAGCCCAGACGGCTCCTACAATGAGCAGTTCTTC.